The clone carrying this T cell receptor (beta chain) was recorded once. The target antigen is unknown. This sample was taken from a study of OX40 agonist ivuxolimab in advanced cancers. General study results and limits: Expansion of clones was among the lowest in partial responders at 0.1-3.0 mg/kg. More expanded clones were found, on average, in CD8+ than in CD4+ T cells.

Germline CDR1 SGDLS, CDR2 YYNGEE. This CDR3 region has 13 residues. V was cut by 4 bases and J by 6 bases, with 14 bases left in between. The assay was immunoSEQ multiplex PCR, and TCRdb's table has in-frame clones only and misses some. The sample yields over 70,000 clones, 93% seen once. This TCR was sampled from an adult with an advanced solid tumor such as melanoma, head and neck, liver or kidney cancer. Sequences were derived from CD4+ or CD8+ T cells sorted from blood, sampled in a trial of the OX40 agonist ivuxolimab. V gene TRBV9 combines with J gene TRBJ2-7, with D perhaps given as TRBD1 or TRBD2 (5 bases each). CDR3 DNA sequence: TGTGCCAGCAGCCCCCCCCGGGGCCCCGAGCAGTACTTC. This translates into CASSPPRGPEQYF.